This TCR beta chain comes out of a study of shared clonotypes between healthy human individuals. Looking at the study overall: Plates per donor: three CD4 naive, three CD4 memory, two CD8 naive, one CD8 memory.

Selected positively for CCR7 and CD45RO-negative, naive CD8 cells excluded terminally differentiated effector memory CD45RA+ cells. Produced via immunoSEQ multiplex PCR; TCRdb's table is partial and in-frame only. The sample lists approximately 2,000,000 clones, over 85% occurring once. The CDR3 covers 14 residues. V was shortened by 6 bases and J by 1 base, with 13 bases between the two germline ends. Germline CDR1 is MNHEY and CDR2 is SMNVEV (reference sequence). Sequenced material: naive CD8+ T cells from PBMCs. The receptor's source is a man between 18 and 35 years old in good health. Some clones in this sample may be carry-over from other donors' samples. The rearrangement uses TRBV27 and TRBJ2-7; D might be TRBD1 (6 bases). The CDR3 loop reads CASSPLRGSYEQYF. The CDR3 coding sequence is TGTGCCAGCAGCCCACTTAGGGGGTCCTACGAGCAGTACTTC.